The source of this T cell receptor (beta chain) is a study of cytomegalovirus exposure and HLA in healthy donors. Background on the study: Researchers previously reported finding more than 100 million unique TCR beta sequences from roughly 170 million T cells.

Germline lookup yields CDR1 GTSNPN and CDR2 SVGIG (reference sequence). Between the trimmed V and J ends, which lost 3 bases and 0 bases, there was a span of 8 bases. The CDR3 has 13 residues. About this clone: The antigen is not known.

Study observations and caveats: A later analysis reportedly found fewer N-insertions in an Asian-associated ancestry cluster than the roughly 680-donor mean. The likely origin of a cluster of highly shared sequence variants was a sequencing artifact.

Primers included in the PCR were 60 Vbeta and 13 Jbeta primers. Assay: immunoSEQ multiplex PCR; the TCRdb copy retains only in-frame clones and omits some. The repertoire consists of some 220,000 clones, with 80% to 90% occurring once and the leading ten covering roughly 0.99%. The J gene is TRBJ1-1, the V gene TRBV30; D is ambiguous. The sequence came from a woman aged 18-29 years in good health and CMV-seronegative. The sequenced material came from PBMCs. For the CDR3, the DNA is TGTGCCTGGAGGAACCACATGAACACTGAAGCTTTCTTT. It encodes CAWRNHMNTEAFF.